The T cell receptor (beta chain) under discussion was sequenced for a study of T cells in women clearing cervical HPV infection. Turning to the study itself: Cases were women with histologically confirmed HPV16-related CIN3 or worse, including a couple of invasive cancers. Controls' single incident HPV16 infection cleared within 12 months without precancer. Case blood was drawn when the lesion was first found; control blood after infection became undetectable. With HLA typing for only a few women, HLA confounding remains possible.

With regard to this clone: The observed sequence ends 3 residues before the CDR3 terminus, with the missing tail filled in from the germline J gene.

In germline, CDR1 is DFQATT, CDR2 SNEGSKA (reference sequence). There are 14 residues in the CDR3. Unmatched junction bases numbered 4, after V lost 2 bases and J lost 1 base. Profiled with immunoSEQ multiplex PCR; TCRdb holds only in-frame clones, not every one. This specimen shows 25,000 to 35,000 clones; the ten leading clones hold over 6.5%. The sample comprised blood buffy coat. The source of this sequence is a woman between 18 and 69 years old with a cervical HPV16 infection that either progressed to CIN3+ or cleared (not recorded which). This chain joins TRBV20-1 and TRBJ2-7, with 8 bases lining up with TRBD2. CDR3: CSARLAGSSYEQYF. The part of the CDR3 DNA that was read is TGCAGTGCTAGACTAGCGGGTTCATCCTACGAG.